The 25 T cell receptor beta chains below come from one sample, sequenced in a study of blood T cell repertoires in COVID-19 (dated by TCRdb to between 2020 and 2021). The method behind the library was the immunoSEQ multiplex PCR assay. TCRdb took this table from immuneACCESS and kept in-frame rearrangements with V and J called. Such tables lack part of the clones; where checked against another copy, unresolved V genes explain under half of the gap, and the rest is unexplained. The sample has roughly 180,000 clones on record, roughly three quarters of them singletons. Clones ranked in the top ten supply 8.6% of the sample. Sequenced: peripheral blood. Receptor source: a woman between 45 and 60 years old with active or convalescent COVID-19.

The V and J genes are TRBV29-1 and TRBJ2-7, with a tentative D call TRBD1 (7 bases). The CDR3 has 14 residues. Trimming took 7 bases from V and 2 from J, leaving 18 bases between them. Germline V gene sequence: CDR1 SQVTM, CDR2 ANQGSEA. CDR3 bases: TGCAGCGCCTGTGGGGGGACAGCACCCTACGAGCAGTACTTC. Its translation is CSACGGTAPYEQYF.

The chain combines TRBV3-1 (or the pseudogene TRBV3-2) with TRBJ1-1; 8 bases match TRBD1. The CDR3 has 14 residues. Per the germline V gene, CDR1 is LGHDT and CDR2 is YNNKEL (reference sequence). Losses at the gene ends were 4 bases for V and 6 bases for J; bases not matched to a gene: 7. CDR3 loop: CASSPGQVRAEAFF. The CDR3 DNA sequence: TGTGCCAGCAGCCCGGGACAGGTGAGGGCTGAAGCTTTCTTT.

This chain connects TRBV7-3 to TRBJ2-2, with D perhaps TRBD2 (6 bases). CDR1 is SGHTA and CDR2 is FQGTGA in the germline V gene. Trimming left V 2 bases short and J 6 bases short, with 16 bases between. The CDR3 extends over 16 amino acids. The CDR3 DNA is TGTGCCAGCAGCTTAGCGGGTACGGGAGTCGCCGGGGAGCTGTTTTTT. It specifies CASSLAGTGVAGELFF.

The table lists this clone with a count of one. The chain carries TRBV4-2 and TRBJ1-6; perhaps TRBD1 as D (6 bases). The CDR3 consists of 16 residues. Germline V gives CDR1 LGHNA, CDR2 YNFKEQ. V dropped 0 bases and J dropped 7 bases, with 13 bases sitting between them. CDR3 DNA: TGTGCCAGCAGCCAAGATCCGGCAGGGGTGAATTCACCCCTCCACTTT. Its translation is CASSQDPAGVNSPLHF.

The rearrangement uses TRBV30 and TRBJ2-1; D remains unclear. Between the trimmed V and J ends, which lost 4 bases and 6 bases, there was a span of 19 bases. The germline CDR1 and CDR2 sequences are GTSNPN and SVGIG (reference sequence). There are 15 residues in the CDR3. Written as DNA, the CDR3 is TGTGCCTGGATTCGGTCCCCTTTACTCGGCAATGAGCAGTTCTTC. Translation gives CAWIRSPLLGNEQFF.

The chain is built from TRBV18 and TRBJ2-1; 9 bases line up with TRBD1. After removal of 3 bases from V and 4 bases from J, the junction contained 13 bases not matched to a gene. Germline V gene data show CDR1 as KGHSH and CDR2 as LQKENI. This CDR3 spans 18 amino acids. The CDR3 nucleotides read TGTGCCAGCTCACCCCTTGTTATGACAGGGGGGGTGTACAATGAGCAGTTCTTC. As protein: CASSPLVMTGGVYNEQFF. Full variable domain (rest looked up from reference TRBV18 and TRBJ2-1): NAGVMQNPRHLVRRRGQEARLRCSPMKGHSHVYWYRQLPEEGLKFMVYLQKENIIDESGMPKERFSAEFPKEGPSILRIQQVVRGDSAAYFCASSPLVMTGGVYNEQFFGPGTRLTVL.

This rearrangement joins TRBV25-1 to TRBJ2-2, with D perhaps matching TRBD2 (7 bases). V gave up 6 bases and J gave up 5 bases, with 13 bases separating them. Per the germline V gene, CDR1 is MGHDK and CDR2 is SYGVNS. The CDR3 runs to 14 residues. CDR3 DNA sequence: TGTGCCAGCAGCCCAGGGGAGGGGACCGGGGAGCTGTTTTTT. Its protein is CASSPGEGTGELFF. Filled out from reference TRBV25-1 and TRBJ2-2, the complete variable domain reads EADIYQTPRYLVIGTGKKITLECSQTMGHDKMYWYQQDPGMELHLIHYSYGVNSTEKGDLSSESTVSRIRTEHFPLTLESARPSHTSQYLCASSPGEGTGELFFGEGSRLTVL.

The chain uses TRBV5-1 and TRBJ1-2; 7 positions match TRBD1. Germline V gene sequence: CDR1 SGHRS, CDR2 YFSETQ. CDR3 length: 15 residues. V was pared by 2 bases and J by 5 bases, with 9 bases of the junction left unmatched. CDR3 sequence reads: CASSFAGGGGYGYTF. CDR3 nucleotide sequence: TGCGCCAGCAGCTTCGCAGGGGGTGGAGGGTATGGCTACACCTTC.

The J gene is TRBJ1-6, the V gene TRBV27, with unresolved D. CDR3 size: 13 residues. The germline gives CDR1 MNHEY, CDR2 SMNVEV (reference sequence). V was clipped by 6 bases and J by 6 bases, with 9 bases between them. The CDR3 DNA reads TGTGCCAGCAGCCGGGTCGTTAATTCACCCCTCCACTTT. Translated, it gives CASSRVVNSPLHF.

Concerning this clone itself: The junction departs from germline at one end; a sequencing error may be responsible. The rearrangement links TRBV2 to TRBJ2-7, with a possible D match to TRBD2 (5 bases). The germline gives CDR1 SNHLY, CDR2 FYNNEI. The CDR3 runs to 13 residues. The CDR3 reads CASSQAERVNSYF. Written as DNA, the CDR3 is TGTGCCAGCAGTCAAGCCGAGAGGGTGAATTCGTACTTC.

This clone was recorded a few times. V and J are TRBV4-3 and TRBJ2-2; 7 bases map to TRBD2. CDR3 length equals 17 residues. Germline CDR1 LGHNA, CDR2 YSLEER. V trimming: 0 bases; J trimming: 3 bases; junction bases outside the gene matches: 7. CDR3 residues: CASSQDPASGYTGELFF. CDR3 DNA: TGCGCCAGCAGCCAAGATCCGGCTAGCGGATACACCGGGGAGCTGTTTTTT.

The V and J genes are TRBV6-1 and TRBJ1-2, with 8 bases identical to TRBD1. Germline V gene sequence: CDR1 MNHNS, CDR2 SASEGT. CDR3 size: 19 residues. V trimming: 4 bases; J trimming: 1 base; junction bases outside the gene matches: 17. The CDR3 DNA is TGTGCCAGCAGTGGGGGGGTATGGGACAGGTTGATCCTTAACTATGGCTACACCTTC. This sequence encodes CASSGGVWDRLILNYGYTF.

The chain recombines TRBV5-1 with TRBJ2-7; 8 bases are shared with TRBD2. The V gene end was trimmed by 3 bases and the J gene end by 7 bases; junction bases not matched to a gene: 9. This CDR3 contains 14 residues. Germline CDR1 is SGHRS and CDR2 is YFSETQ. The CDR3 sequence: CASSSGVAGQEQYF. CDR3 nucleotides: TGCGCCAGCAGCTCCGGGGTAGCGGGACAAGAGCAGTACTTC.

Here the CDR3 DNA reads TGTGCCAGCAGTTGGGGACAGGGCAGCGAGCAGTACTTC. This gives the protein CASSWGQGSEQYF. V usage is TRBV6-5 and J usage is TRBJ2-7, with TRBD1 matching over 9 bases. CDR1 MNHEY and CDR2 SVGAGI come from the germline V gene. The CDR3 has 13 amino acids. The V gene end was trimmed by 4 bases and the J gene end by 6 bases; junction bases not matched to a gene: 4.

The rearrangement uses TRBV7-2 and TRBJ2-7, with a possible D match to TRBD2 (6 bases). Per germline, CDR1 SGHTA and CDR2 FQGNSA. Trimming pared 5 bases from V and 3 bases from J, leaving 14 bases between. The CDR3 has 14 amino acids. For the CDR3, the DNA is TGTGCCAGCAGCCCTCGGTGGGGGGACTACGAGCAGTACTTC. Its translation is CASSPRWGDYEQYF.

The chain is built from TRBV9 and TRBJ2-2, with D tentatively TRBD1 (6 bases). The germline CDR1 and CDR2 sequences are SGDLS and YYNGEE. CDR3 length: 16 residues. V lost 4 bases and J lost 1, with 14 bases in between. The DNA of the CDR3 is TGTGCCAGCAGCCCCCTCGGACAGTTGAACACCGGGGAGCTGTTTTTT. Its protein is CASSPLGQLNTGELFF.

The CDR3 nucleotides read TGTGCCAGCAGCAAAGGGGTAAGCAATCAGCCCCAGCATTTT. This translates into CASSKGVSNQPQHF. The chain joins TRBV11-2 to TRBJ1-5; D perhaps matches TRBD1 (5 bases). The CDR3 is 14 residues long. In germline, CDR1 is SGHAT, CDR2 FQNNGV. Trimming took 5 bases from V and 1 from J, leaving 9 bases between them. The full variable domain, completed using reference TRBV11-2 and TRBJ1-5, is EAGVAQSPRYKIIEKRQSVAFWCNPISGHATLYWYQQILGQGPKLLIQFQNNGVVDDSQLPKDRFSAERLKGVDSTLKIQPAKLEDSAVYLCASSKGVSNQPQHFGDGTRLSIL.

As regards this clone: The same CDR3 arises from other DNA sequences in this sample as well. J is TRBJ2-5 and V is TRBV6-5; 9 nucleotides agree with TRBD1. CDR1 and CDR2 (germline): MNHEY, SVGAGI. V was clipped by 6 bases and J by 3 bases; unmatched bases: 2. There are 13 residues in the CDR3. The CDR3 spells CASRWTGEETQYF. The CDR3 DNA follows: TGTGCCAGCAGGTGGACAGGGGAAGAGACCCAGTACTTC.

The chain employs TRBV7-8 and TRBJ2-2; D uncertain. The length of the CDR3 is 16 residues. Germline CDR1 SGHVS, CDR2 FQNEAQ. With 3 bases removed from V and 0 bases from J, the gap between germline ends came to 11 bases. Here the CDR3 reads CASSFLSGSNTGELFF. The CDR3 nucleotides are TGTGCCAGCAGCTTTCTATCCGGGTCGAACACCGGGGAGCTGTTTTTT.

The chain combines TRBV11-2 with TRBJ2-7; TRBD1 matches at 11 bases. Germline V gene data show CDR1 as SGHAT and CDR2 as FQNNGV. The CDR3 spans 14 residues. J was trimmed by 4 bases and V by 3 bases; bases with no gene match: 2. The CDR3 DNA reads TGTGCCAGCAGCTTGCGGGACAGGGGGTACGAGCAGTACTTC. Translated: CASSLRDRGYEQYF.

This rearrangement joins TRBV5-1 to TRBJ1-3; 7 positions agree with TRBD1. Germline CDR1 SGHRS, CDR2 YFSETQ. V was clipped by 0 bases and J by 6 bases; unmatched bases: 6. The CDR3 has 15 amino acids. DNA of the CDR3: TGCGCCAGCAGCTTGGTCGAGGGGGCAGAAAACACCATATATTTT. Translating gives CASSLVEGAENTIYF.

The chain is built from TRBV29-1 and TRBJ2-3; the match to TRBD1 covers 8 bases. This CDR3 spans 16 amino acids. The V gene end was trimmed by 3 bases and the J gene end by 8 bases; junction bases not matched to a gene: 16. Germline CDR1 reads SQVTM; CDR2 reads ANQGSEA. This chain's CDR3 is CSVDGVAGQAQGTQYF. The CDR3 nucleotides are TGCAGCGTTGATGGGGTCGCGGGACAGGCCCAAGGTACGCAGTATTTT.

The chain recombines TRBV28 with TRBJ1-1; 9 nucleotides line up with TRBD1. The V segment lost 5 bases and the J segment 6 bases; nucleotides outside the gene matches: 13. The germline CDR1 and CDR2 sequences are MDHEN and SYDVKM. This CDR3 is 16 amino acids long. The CDR3 region has the DNA TGTGCCAGCAGTCCCACAGGGGGCGCTCCGGAGTCTGAAGCTTTCTTT. It specifies CASSPTGGAPESEAFF.

The rearrangement uses TRBV18 and TRBJ1-1; D perhaps matches TRBD1 (6 bases). Germline values: CDR1 KGHSH, CDR2 LQKENI. Trimming stripped 3 bases from V and 1 base from J, with 12 bases between. CDR3 length: 15 residues. Here the CDR3 reads CASSPRQATNTEAFF. The CDR3 nucleotides read TGTGCCAGCTCACCGAGACAGGCCACGAACACTGAAGCTTTCTTT.

V and J are TRBV11-2 and TRBJ2-5; 8 bases agree with TRBD1. The CDR3 extends over 13 amino acids. Germline V CDR1 and CDR2: SGHAT, FQNNGV. V lost 5 bases, J lost 5 bases, and 4 bases stayed unmatched. CDR3 sequence reads: CASSADRGETQYF. The CDR3 region has the DNA TGTGCCAGCAGCGCCGACAGGGGTGAGACCCAGTACTTC.